Detailed here is one T cell receptor beta chain. The antigen is unknown. Assay used: immunoSEQ multiplex PCR; TCRdb lists only in-frame clones, some missing. The table shows tens of thousands of clones, with 65% to 85% occurring only once. With 5 bases removed from V and 7 bases from J, the gap between germline ends came to 15 bases. Germline V gene data show CDR1 as SEHNR and CDR2 as FQNEAQ (reference sequence). The CDR3 spans 14 residues. The data originate from a study of OX40 agonist ivuxolimab in advanced cancers. For the study at large: From 23 to 79 years was the age range, with a mean of approximately 58 years, and about 78% were male. The study reported partial responses in three patients: one hepatocellular carcinoma, two cutaneous melanoma. Study-level points and caveats: The average count of expanded clones was higher among CD8+ T cells than among CD4+.

The sample was CD4+ or CD8+ T cells sorted from blood, taken in a trial of the OX40 agonist ivuxolimab. The sequence was obtained from an adult with an advanced solid tumor such as melanoma, head and neck, liver or kidney cancer. The V call is TRBV7-9, the J call TRBJ2-1, with D tentatively TRBD1 or TRBD2 (5 bases each). CDR3 in amino acids: CASSVGENWNEQFF. As DNA, the CDR3 is TGTGCCAGCAGCGTGGGGGAAAATTGGAATGAGCAGTTCTTC.